The entry below describes one T cell receptor beta chain. Its antigen is still unknown. All of the isolated RNA was reverse transcribed, so expressed TCRB transcripts were sequenced. TCRdb's copy holds only in-frame clones and misses some; the assay was immunoSEQ multiplex PCR. The sample consists of roughly 240,000 clones, roughly 70% of them appearing once. This sample is part of a study of beta chain features in type 1 diabetes. Whole-study context: Across the samples, over 85 million sorted cells were examined in total.

Sorted populations all had greater than 95% purity. There are 15 residues in the CDR3. CDR1 is LNHDA, CDR2 SQIVND, per germline (reference sequence). Losses at the gene ends were 5 bases for V and 10 bases for J; bases not matched to a gene: 10. Whole-study results and caveats: Junctions at VDJ sites from type 1 diabetes patients had fewer insertions and more deletions. Moderate yet significant TCRB CDR3 shortening was seen in Type 1 diabetes patients in all four CD4+ subsets.

Source material: naive CD4+ T cells from blood. The TCR sequence derives from a young man in good health. The chain couples TRBV19 to TRBJ2-4; TRBD2 agrees at 11 bases. Here the CDR3 reads CASSPLAGGSSIQYF. The CDR3, as DNA: TGTGCCAGTAGTCCCTTAGCGGGAGGGTCATCTATTCAGTACTTC.